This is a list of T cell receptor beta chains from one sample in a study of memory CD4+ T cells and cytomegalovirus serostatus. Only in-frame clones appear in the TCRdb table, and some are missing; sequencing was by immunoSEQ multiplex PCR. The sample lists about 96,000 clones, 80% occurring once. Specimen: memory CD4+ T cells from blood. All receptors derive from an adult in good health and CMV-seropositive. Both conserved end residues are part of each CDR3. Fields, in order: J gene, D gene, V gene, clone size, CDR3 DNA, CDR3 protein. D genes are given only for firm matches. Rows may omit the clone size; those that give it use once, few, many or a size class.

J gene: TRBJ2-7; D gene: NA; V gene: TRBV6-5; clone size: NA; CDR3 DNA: TGTGCCAGCAGACCTACAGGGTCCTACGAGCAGTACTTC; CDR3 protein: CASRPTGSYEQYF
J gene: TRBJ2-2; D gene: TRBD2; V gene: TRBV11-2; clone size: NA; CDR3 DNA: TGTGCCAGCAGCCTTTTCAGGACTAGCGTCACCGGGGAGCTGTTTTTT; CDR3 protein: CASSLFRTSVTGELFF
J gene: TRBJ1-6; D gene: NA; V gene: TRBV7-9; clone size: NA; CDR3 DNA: TGTGCCAGCAGCTTAGAGGGGCCCCCTTCACCCCTCCACTTT; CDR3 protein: CASSLEGPPSPLHF
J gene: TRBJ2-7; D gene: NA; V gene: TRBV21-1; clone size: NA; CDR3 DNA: TGTGCCAGCAGCAAGAGACTAGCAGAGTACGAGCAGTACTTC; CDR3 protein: CASSKRLAEYEQYF
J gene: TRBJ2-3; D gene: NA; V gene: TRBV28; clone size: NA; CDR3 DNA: TGTGCCAGCAGTTTTCTAGGGGCGGGTACGCAGTATTTT; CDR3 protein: CASSFLGAGTQYF
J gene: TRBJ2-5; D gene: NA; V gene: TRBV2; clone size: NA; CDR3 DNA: TGTGCCAGCAGTGAGGTACAGGGCGGCGAGACCCAGTACTTC; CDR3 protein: CASSEVQGGETQYF
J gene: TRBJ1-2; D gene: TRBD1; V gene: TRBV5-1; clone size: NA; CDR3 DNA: TGCGCCAGCAGCTTGGGACAGGGGTACGATGGCGGCTACACCTTC; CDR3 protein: CASSLGQGYDGGYTF
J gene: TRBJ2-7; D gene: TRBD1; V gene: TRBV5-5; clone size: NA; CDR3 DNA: TGTGCCAGCAGCCGGACAGGGGGCCTGGGCGAGCAGTACTTC; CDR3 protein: CASSRTGGLGEQYF
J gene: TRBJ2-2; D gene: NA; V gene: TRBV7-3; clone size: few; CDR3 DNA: TGTGCCAGCAGCTTAGGAGCGGCCACCGGGGAGCTGTTTTTT; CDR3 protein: CASSLGAATGELFF
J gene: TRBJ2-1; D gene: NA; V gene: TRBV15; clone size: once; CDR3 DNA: TGTGCCACCAGTGAGTTTTACCTCCTGGACGAGTTCTTC; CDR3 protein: CATSEFYLLDEFF
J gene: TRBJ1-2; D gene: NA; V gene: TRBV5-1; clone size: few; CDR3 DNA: TGCGCCAGCAGCTTAATGACTCCCGAGAACTATGGCTACACCTTC; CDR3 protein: CASSLMTPENYGYTF